This T cell receptor (beta chain) was identified during a study of blood T cell repertoires in COVID-19. Study-level background: The cDNA or gDNA used as material had been derived from T cells, B-cell-depleted T cells, or PBMCs.

Sequencing was performed with immunoSEQ multiplex PCR; in TCRdb, only in-frame clones are kept and a portion is missing. The sample consists of 400,000 to 450,000 clones, more than 80% of them appearing once. The TCR comes from a woman aged 25 to 39 with active or convalescent COVID-19. Sequencing input: peripheral blood.

The CDR3 loop is CASSLAPQGNTEAFF. The CDR3 DNA reads as TGTGCCAGCAGCTTAGCCCCCCAGGGGAACACTGAAGCTTTCTTT. The rearrangement links TRBV7-2 to TRBJ1-1, with D tentatively TRBD1 (5 bases). From germline, CDR1 is SGHTA and CDR2 FQGNSA. Trimming took off 0 bases at V and 1 base at J, with 9 bases between the two ends. There are 15 residues in the CDR3.